These 24 T cell receptor beta chains were sequenced from one sample in a study of T cell clonotyping in hematopoietic cell transplantation. The time point denotes: recipient sample about 28 days before transplant, after cytoreduction. Repertoires were generated with immunoSEQ multiplex PCR, while TCRdb's copy carries only in-frame clones and drops some. The data contain around 15,000 clones, roughly 93% of them singletons. Specimen: peripheral blood mononuclear cells, collected before stem cell transplant. These receptors originate from a man between 18 and 35 years old with biphenotypic leukemia. Some clones in this sample may be carry-over from other donors' samples.

The V gene is TRBV6-6, the J gene TRBJ1-5; tentative D call: TRBD1 (6 bases). Trimming shortened V by 6 bases and J by 6 bases, and 12 bases separated the two germline ends. The CDR3 runs to 13 residues. Germline loops: CDR1 MNHNY, CDR2 SVGAGI (reference sequence). CDR3 residues: CASSRTGFQPQHF. The CDR3 region has the DNA TGTGCCAGCAGCCGTACAGGGTTTCAGCCCCAGCATTTT.

The chain links TRBV20-1 to TRBJ2-7, with D possibly being TRBD1 (6 bases). Germline CDR1 DFQATT, CDR2 SNEGSKA (reference sequence). The CDR3 contains 11 residues. V was cut by 5 bases and J by 2 bases, with 7 bases left in between. Here the CDR3 reads CSAYRAYEQYF. For the CDR3, the DNA is TGCAGTGCTTACAGGGCCTACGAGCAGTACTTC.

The gene calls are TRBV11-2 and TRBJ1-2; D not certain. The V end lost 4 bases, the J end lost 4 bases, and 13 bases lay between the germline ends. This CDR3 contains 14 residues. Germline V gives CDR1 SGHAT, CDR2 FQNNGV. The CDR3 bases are TGTGCCAGCAGCTCGGTGCGAGGCAGCTATGGCTACACCTTC. Amino acid sequence: CASSSVRGSYGYTF.

The chain uses TRBV7-8 and TRBJ2-7; D is perhaps TRBD1 (6 bases). CDR3 length equals 14 residues. Germline lookup yields CDR1 SGHVS and CDR2 FQNEAQ. Deletions cut 0 bases from V and 13 bases from J, with 19 bases between. CDR3 amino acids: CASSLALSQGTPYF. As DNA, the CDR3 is TGTGCCAGCAGCTTAGCACTGTCACAGGGAACCCCCTACTTC. Based on the CDR3 plus reference TRBV7-8 and TRBJ2-7, the full variable domain is GAGVSQSPRYKVAKRGQDVALRCDPISGHVSLFWYQQALGQGPEFLTYFQNEAQLDKSGLPSDRFFAERPEGSVSTLKIQRTQQEDSAVYLCASSLALSQGTPYFGPGTRLTVT.

The chain links TRBV12-2 to TRBJ1-3; no DNA check was done on the table's D call, TRBD1. TRBV12-2 is flagged as a pseudogene. The CDR3 runs to 15 residues. The CDR3 here is CASRLAFRAGNTIYF. DNA of the CDR3: TGTGCAAGTCGCTTAGCGTTCAGGGCCGGAAACACCATATATTTT.

The chain uses TRBV6-5 and TRBJ2-7; 9 nucleotides match TRBD1. This CDR3 is 13 amino acids long. In germline, CDR1 is MNHEY, CDR2 SVGAGI. Trimming at V came to 8 bases and at J to 5 bases, leaving 7 bases not matched to a gene. As DNA, the CDR3 is TGTGCCAGCGGCGGGGACAGGGACAACGAGCAGTACTTC. Translation gives CASGGDRDNEQYF.

The rearrangement links TRBV19 to TRBJ2-5; 9 bases match TRBD2. V lost 7 bases, J lost 1 base, and 7 bases stayed unmatched. Germline V gives CDR1 LNHDA, CDR2 SQIVND (reference sequence). The CDR3 sequence is 15 residues long. In DNA, the CDR3 is TGTGCCAGTAAGAGGCTAGCGGGACCCCAAGAGACCCAGTACTTC. Encoded protein: CASKRLAGPQETQYF. Drawing the rest from reference TRBV19 and TRBJ2-5, the complete variable domain is DGGITQSPKYLFRKEGQNVTLSCEQNLNHDAMYWYRQDPGQGLRLIYYSQIVNDFQKGDIAEGYSVSREKKESFPLTVTSAQKNPTAFYLCASKRLAGPQETQYFGPGTRLLVL.

This chain joins TRBV2 and TRBJ1-1, with a weak D call TRBD1 (5 bases). From germline, CDR1 is SNHLY and CDR2 FYNNEI. The CDR3 has 13 residues. V lost 4 bases and J lost 3, with 9 bases in between. The CDR3 region is CASSGVGDTEAFF. The CDR3 DNA sequence: TGTGCCAGCAGTGGGGTAGGGGACACTGAAGCTTTCTTT.

This rearrangement joins TRBV7-2 to TRBJ1-2; D is perhaps TRBD1 (6 bases). Germline lookup yields CDR1 SGHTA and CDR2 FQGNSA. Trimming cost V 4 bases and J 2 bases, with 17 bases left between them. The CDR3 runs 16 residues. CDR3: CASSSYLEGGNYGYTF. Here the CDR3 DNA reads TGTGCCAGCAGCTCGTATCTCGAAGGGGGGAACTATGGCTACACCTTC.

The chain recombines TRBV6-5 with TRBJ2-3, with TRBD1 identical over 11 bases. V was pared by 5 bases and J by 4 bases, with 5 bases of the junction left unmatched. Germline assignment: CDR1 MNHEY and CDR2 SVGAGI. The CDR3 consists of 15 residues. CDR3 in amino acids: CASSIGTGGSDTQYF. The CDR3 nucleotides are TGTGCCAGCAGTATCGGGACAGGGGGTTCAGATACGCAGTATTTT.

J is TRBJ1-5 and V is TRBV6-5, with TRBD1 as a possible D gene (5 bases). Trimming removed 8 bases from V and 5 bases from J, with 10 bases in between. Germline V gene data show CDR1 as MNHEY and CDR2 as SVGAGI. This CDR3 region has 12 residues. The CDR3 sequence: CASGDRYQPQHF. DNA of the CDR3: TGTGCCAGCGGAGACAGATATCAGCCCCAGCATTTT.

The rearrangement joins TRBV7-2 to TRBJ2-7, with a possible D match to TRBD1 (5 bases). The V and J ends lost 5 bases and 7 bases respectively, with 9 bases between them. CDR1 is SGHTA, CDR2 FQGNSA, per germline. This CDR3 contains 11 residues. The CDR3 nucleotides read TGTGCCAGCAGCCGACAGTTAGAGCAGTACTTC. Its protein product is CASSRQLEQYF.

The CDR3 DNA reads as TGCGCCAGCAGCTTACCCGGGACCAGGGATTACGAGCAGTACTTC. Translating it yields CASSLPGTRDYEQYF. The V call is TRBV5-1, the J call TRBJ2-7; D may match TRBD1 or TRBD2 (5 bases each). Between the trimmed V and J ends, which lost 2 bases and 4 bases, there was a span of 16 bases. CDR1 and CDR2 from the germline V gene are SGHRS and YFSETQ. The CDR3 has 15 amino acids.

V and J are TRBV5-1 and TRBJ2-7, with a weak D call TRBD2 (6 bases). Trimming took 2 bases from V and 5 from J, leaving 14 bases between them. This CDR3 spans 14 amino acids. From germline, CDR1 is SGHRS and CDR2 YFSETQ. As DNA, the CDR3 is TGCGCCAGCAGCTTATTAGCGGTGGGGGACGAGCAGTACTTC. Protein sequence: CASSLLAVGDEQYF.

This clone was observed a single time. The rearrangement links TRBV6-5 to TRBJ1-1; perhaps TRBD1 as D (5 bases). The CDR3 consists of 15 residues. V lost 0 bases to trimming and J lost 6 bases, with 14 bases between them. Germline V gene data show CDR1 as MNHEY and CDR2 as SVGAGI. The CDR3 region has the DNA TGTGCCAGCAGTTACTCTGGCAGGGCGAAGGCTGAAGCTTTCTTT. The encoded protein is CASSYSGRAKAEAFF.

The chain joins TRBV19 to TRBJ1-4; D is unclear. The V gene's germline CDR1 is LNHDA and CDR2 SQIVND (reference sequence). V was pared by 5 bases and J by 5 bases, with 18 bases between. This CDR3 contains 16 residues. The CDR3 DNA reads as TGTGCCAGTAGTTCACCCCCGCCTGGGCAGAATGAAAAACTGTTTTTT. Translating it yields CASSSPPPGQNEKLFF. The full variable domain, its missing parts supplied by reference TRBV19 and TRBJ1-4, is DGGITQSPKYLFRKEGQNVTLSCEQNLNHDAMYWYRQDPGQGLRLIYYSQIVNDFQKGDIAEGYSVSREKKESFPLTVTSAQKNPTAFYLCASSSPPPGQNEKLFFGSGTQLSVL.

The chain carries TRBV5-8 and TRBJ1-5; D not resolved. V was cut by 1 base and J by 5 bases, with 13 bases left in between. This CDR3 comprises 15 residues. Per the germline V gene, CDR1 is SGHTS and CDR2 is YDEGEE. The CDR3 region is CASSLRWGDYQPQHF. The CDR3 nucleotides are TGTGCCAGCAGCTTGAGGTGGGGAGATTATCAGCCCCAGCATTTT. Full variable domain (rest looked up from reference TRBV5-8 and TRBJ1-5): EAGVTQSPTHLIKTRGQQATLRCSPISGHTSVYWYQQALGLGLQFLLWYDEGEERNRGNFPPRFSGRQFPNYSSELNVNALELEDSALYLCASSLRWGDYQPQHFGDGTRLSIL.

The chain has TRBV13 and TRBJ2-7; 15 bases match TRBD2. The CDR3 is 15 residues long. CDR1 and CDR2 (germline): PRHDT, FYEKMQ (reference sequence). V lost 5 bases and J lost 4; bases outside the gene matches: 3. The DNA for the CDR3 is TGTGCCAGCAGCAGGACTAGCGGGGGGGCTTACGAGCAGTACTTC. This translates into CASSRTSGGAYEQYF.

This chain joins TRBV30 and TRBJ2-5; the match to TRBD1 covers 8 bases. The CDR3 loop spans 13 amino acids. Trimming at V came to 5 bases and at J to 5 bases, leaving 7 bases not matched to a gene. Per the germline V gene, CDR1 is GTSNPN and CDR2 is SVGIG (reference sequence). This chain's CDR3 is CAWGDRLRETQYF. The CDR3 nucleotides read TGTGCCTGGGGGGACAGGCTGAGGGAGACCCAGTACTTC.

The rearrangement uses TRBV30 and TRBJ1-6; 7 bases agree with TRBD1. V dropped 4 bases and J dropped 9; count of bases not matched to a gene: 3. Germline values: CDR1 GTSNPN, CDR2 SVGIG (reference sequence). This CDR3 has 12 residues. Here the CDR3 DNA reads TGTGCCTGGAAGGGGGCTCCTTCACCCCTCCACTTT. Residues: CAWKGAPSPLHF.

The chain combines TRBV23-1 with TRBJ2-1; D might be TRBD2 (5 bases). TRBV23-1 is an ORF for which the function is uncertain. The CDR3 spans 16 residues. Trimming removed 2 bases at V and 0 bases at J, with 11 bases between. For the CDR3, the DNA is TGCGCCAGCAGTCAAATAGACACTAGCTCCTACAATGAGCAGTTCTTC. Translation: CASSQIDTSSYNEQFF.

The chain uses TRBV7-9 and TRBJ1-4; D gene ambiguous. In germline, CDR1 is SEHNR, CDR2 FQNEAQ (reference sequence). The CDR3 is made up of 16 amino acids. Trimming cost V 4 bases and J 5 bases, with 17 bases left between them. CDR3: CASSSEGMGRNEKLFF. CDR3 nucleotides: TGTGCCAGCAGCTCGGAAGGAATGGGAAGGAATGAAAAACTGTTTTTT.

The V and J genes are TRBV2 and TRBJ1-4; D is uncertain. Germline CDR1 and CDR2: SNHLY and FYNNEI. The V gene lost 5 bases and the J gene lost 8 bases, with 18 bases spanning the gap. The CDR3 loop spans 15 amino acids. The CDR3 here is CASSPDQLPGEKLFF. The CDR3 DNA sequence: TGTGCCAGCAGTCCCGACCAACTCCCTGGAGAAAAACTGTTTTTT.

The J gene is TRBJ2-7, the V gene TRBV27; 12 bases are a match to TRBD1. Trimming removed 6 bases from V and 0 bases from J; junction bases left unmatched: 3. The germline gives CDR1 MNHEY, CDR2 SMNVEV (reference sequence). CDR3 size: 15 residues. The CDR3 is CASREGQGASYEQYF. The CDR3 coding sequence is TGTGCCAGCAGAGAGGGACAGGGGGCCTCCTACGAGCAGTACTTC.